Sequencing of this T cell receptor beta chain was carried out in a study of blood T cell repertoires in COVID-19. Patients of the Seattle cohort, enrolled during active infection, were followed longitudinally. Authors' analysis steps: The authors estimated nucleated cell counts from reference gene primer amplification. The table came from immunoSEQ multiplex PCR; TCRdb's copy has only in-frame clones and leaves some out. V, J and clone size are taken as reported in that table, and D and trimming were inferred from the DNA itself. The sample consists of 250,000 to 300,000 clones, approximately 91% of them appearing once. Between the trimmed V and J ends, which lost 10 bases and 1 base, there was a span of 13 bases. The germline V gene encodes CDR1 ENHRY and CDR2 SYGVKD. This CDR3 has 13 amino acids.

The sample comprised peripheral blood. The V call is TRBV10-3, the J call TRBJ1-1; D possibly corresponds to TRBD1 (5 bases). This receptor was identified in a woman in her 30s with COVID-19, enrolled during active disease. CDR3 in amino acids: CATSQEPNTEAFF. Written as DNA, the CDR3 is TGTGCCACATCACAGGAGCCGAACACTGAAGCTTTCTTT.